These T cell receptor beta chains were read from a single sample in a study of T cell repertoires in cytomegalovirus infection. TCRdb reprocessed the reads via MiXCR and lists one record per CDR3 protein. This sample has around 430,000 distinct CDR3 sequences, with about two fifths found just once. Their antigen targets remain unknown. Sequences were derived from cultured PBMCs, sampled from culture after CMV antigen stimulation. The source is a human donor in good health (CMV status not recorded). Some clones in this sample may be carry-over from other donors' samples. CDR3s include the opening cysteine and the closing phenylalanine or tryptophan. Each record gives: J gene, V gene, clone size, D gene, CDR3 protein, CDR3 DNA. D genes are given only for firm matches. Expanded clones get a size class; other rows say once, few or many, or leave the size out.

TRBJ2-5 | TRBV5-6 | NA | NA | CASSIAGPGAQETQYF | TGTGCCAGCAGCATAGCAGGCCCCGGGGCCCAAGAGACCCAGTACTTC
TRBJ1-5 | TRBV12-3/TRBV12-4 | NA | NA | CASTDSSNQPQHF | TGTGCCAGCACTGACAGTTCCAATCAGCCCCAGCATTTT
TRBJ2-5 | TRBV19 | once | TRBD2 | CATSGGAVETQYF | TGTGCCACCAGCGGGGGGGCCGTGGAGACCCAGTACTTC
TRBJ2-1 | TRBV6-2/TRBV6-3 | NA | NA | CASSPRLVYNEQFF | TGTGCCAGCAGTCCAAGACTAGTCTACAATGAGCAGTTCTTC
TRBJ1-6 | TRBV7-2 | many | TRBD1 | CASSTPPGQASPLHF | TGTGCCAGCAGCACTCCTCCGGGACAGGCTTCACCCCTCCACTTT
TRBJ2-7 | TRBV6-2/TRBV6-3 | few | NA | CASSYVLAEYLSYEQYF | TGTGCCAGCAGTTACGTCTTAGCGGAATATCTCTCCTACGAGCAGTACTTC
TRBJ1-6 | TRBV7-8 | few | TRBD1 | CASSLRGLADSPLHF | TGTGCCAGCAGCCTTAGGGGGCTCGCAGATTCACCCCTCCACTTT
TRBJ1-5 | TRBV12-3/TRBV12-4 | many | TRBD1 | CASSLHRDRNQPQHF | TGTGCCAGCAGTTTACACCGGGACAGAAATCAGCCCCAGCATTTT
TRBJ2-3 | TRBV2 | NA | TRBD2 | CASVLAGATDTQYF | TGTGCCAGCGTTTTAGCGGGGGCCACAGATACGCAGTATTTT
TRBJ2-5 | TRBV2 | NA | TRBD2 | CASSPGTTPETQYF | TGTGCCAGCAGCCCCGGGACTACCCCAGAGACCCAGTACTTC
TRBJ2-1 | TRBV5-5 | NA | TRBD2 | CASSERLAGVGNEQFF | TGTGCCAGCAGCGAGAGACTAGCGGGAGTGGGCAATGAGCAGTTCTTC
TRBJ2-1 | TRBV20-1 | NA | TRBD2 | CSARDHGYGGSRSSYNEQFF | TGCAGTGCTAGAGATCATGGTTACGGGGGGTCCCGGAGCTCCTACAATGAGCAGTTCTTC
TRBJ1-2 | TRBV5-6 | NA | NA | CASSLEQATLVTYGYTF | TGTGCCAGCAGCTTGGAACAGGCGACCCTAGTAACCTATGGCTACACCTTC
TRBJ2-5 | TRBV11-2 | NA | TRBD2 | CASSSTLIAGSQETQYF | TGTGCCAGCAGCTCGACACTTATAGCGGGGAGCCAAGAGACCCAGTACTTC
TRBJ2-7 | TRBV6-5 | NA | TRBD2 | CAIGRASEQYF | TGTGCCATCGGGAGGGCCAGCGAGCAGTACTTC
TRBJ2-7 | TRBV7-2 | many | NA | CASSLAFRIYEQYF | TGTGCCAGCAGCTTAGCGTTCAGGATCTACGAGCAGTACTTC
TRBJ1-6 | TRBV11-2 | few | NA | CASSPWTKGSYNSPLHF | TGTGCCAGCAGCCCGTGGACAAAGGGATCCTATAATTCACCCCTCCACTTT
TRBJ2-7 | TRBV11-2 | few | TRBD2 | CASSPTSGYYEQYF | TGTGCCAGCAGTCCAACTAGCGGCTACTACGAGCAGTACTTC
TRBJ2-1 | TRBV5-4 | few | TRBD2 | CASSTRSGLSSYNEQFF | TGTGCCAGCAGTACACGTAGCGGGTTGAGCTCCTACAATGAGCAGTTCTTC
TRBJ2-2 | TRBV7-9 | NA | TRBD1 | CASSKTGGAGELFF | TGTGCCAGCAGCAAGACAGGGGGTGCCGGGGAGCTGTTTTTT
TRBJ2-2 | TRBV7-6 | few | NA | CASTGTLTNTGELFF | TGTGCCAGCACCGGGACGTTGACGAACACCGGGGAGCTGTTTTTT
TRBJ2-7 | TRBV28 | once | NA | CAGSSDRRGSYEQYF | TGTGCCGGCAGCTCGGACCGAAGGGGGTCCTACGAGCAGTACTTC
TRBJ2-3 | TRBV18 | NA | NA | CASSPVDHLVGDTQYF | TGTGCCAGCTCACCGGTTGATCACCTAGTCGGGGATACGCAGTATTTT
TRBJ2-5 | TRBV6-1 | NA | NA | CASSVGPTYQETQYF | TGTGCCAGCAGTGTGGGACCGACGTACCAAGAGACCCAGTACTTC
TRBJ2-5 | TRBV7-2 | few | TRBD1 | CASSLRARGRPEQETQYF | TGTGCCAGCAGCTTAAGGGCCAGGGGGCGACCCGAGCAAGAGACCCAGTACTTC
TRBJ2-3 | TRBV28 | NA | TRBD1 | CASDPGGATDTQYF | TGTGCCAGCGACCCAGGGGGCGCCACAGATACGCAGTATTTT
TRBJ2-7 | TRBV7-2 | NA | TRBD2 | CASSLRSSGAYEQYF | TGTGCCAGCAGCTTGCGATCTAGCGGTGCCTACGAGCAGTACTTC
TRBJ1-6 | TRBV20-1 | NA | NA | CSAQTGPRDSPLHF | TGCAGTGCTCAGACGGGACCAAGAGATTCACCCCTCCACTTT
TRBJ1-1 | TRBV29-1 | NA | NA | CSVDGSMNTEAFF | TGCAGCGTTGATGGGTCCATGAACACTGAAGCTTTCTTT
TRBJ2-7 | TRBV19 | NA | TRBD2 | CASSAGLGAAGYEQYF | TGTGCCAGTAGTGCAGGACTAGGGGCCGCAGGCTACGAGCAGTACTTC
TRBJ2-2 | TRBV6-1 | few | NA | CASSAGGANTGELFF | TGTGCCAGCTCGGCAGGGGGGGCGAACACCGGGGAGCTGTTTTTT
TRBJ2-3 | TRBV9 | NA | TRBD2 | CASSPGLAGQDTQYF | TGTGCCAGCAGCCCTGGACTAGCGGGACAAGATACGCAGTATTTT
TRBJ2-1 | TRBV7-4 | NA | TRBD1 | CASSPSVGDRGRNEQFF | TGTGCCAGCAGCCCTTCCGTCGGGGACAGGGGGAGAAATGAGCAGTTCTTC
TRBJ2-1 | TRBV4-1 | NA | NA | CASKQASRTDEQFF | TGCGCCAGCAAGCAGGCTAGCCGGACCGATGAGCAGTTCTTC
TRBJ1-5 | TRBV7-2 | NA | TRBD1 | CASSGMGTGDQPQHF | TGTGCCAGCAGCGGTATGGGGACAGGGGATCAGCCCCAGCATTTT
TRBJ2-1 | TRBV3-1 | few | NA | CASSSLGNEQFF | TGTGCCAGCAGCTCCCTCGGGAATGAGCAGTTCTTC
TRBJ1-2 | TRBV12-3/TRBV12-4 | NA | NA | CASTPAGREDYGYTF | TGTGCCAGCACCCCTGCAGGAAGGGAGGACTATGGCTACACCTTC
TRBJ2-5 | TRBV6-6 | few | NA | CASSYPSGAQETQYF | TGTGCCAGCAGTTACCCTTCAGGGGCGCAAGAGACCCAGTACTTC
TRBJ2-7 | TRBV7-9 | NA | NA | CASSLGGIPNEQYF | TGTGCCAGCAGCTTAGGAGGTATCCCTAACGAGCAGTACTTC
TRBJ1-6 | TRBV4-1 | NA | NA | CASSGFGGSPLHF | TGCGCCAGCAGCGGGTTCGGGGGCTCACCCCTCCACTTT
TRBJ2-3 | TRBV7-2 | many | TRBD2 | CASSLFAGVSTDTQYF | TGTGCCAGCAGCTTATTCGCGGGGGTTAGCACAGATACGCAGTATTTT
TRBJ2-5 | TRBV7-8 | NA | NA | CASSPDPGQTQYF | TGTGCCAGCAGCCCCGACCCGGGCCAGACCCAGTACTTC
TRBJ2-5 | TRBV7-2 | few | TRBD2 | CASSWTSGSRETQYF | TGTGCCAGCAGCTGGACTAGCGGGAGTAGAGAGACCCAGTACTTC
TRBJ1-5 | TRBV7-2 | many | TRBD1 | CASSFGGTASNQPQHF | TGTGCCAGCAGCTTCGGAGGGACAGCTAGCAATCAGCCCCAGCATTTT
TRBJ1-6 | TRBV3-1 | NA | NA | CASSQALRLGSPLHF | TGTGCCAGCAGCCAAGCCCTCCGCCTCGGGTCACCCCTCCACTTT
TRBJ2-4 | TRBV7-8 | many | TRBD1 | CASSRDRVGAKNIQYF | TGTGCCAGCAGCCGAGACAGGGTGGGAGCCAAAAACATTCAGTACTTC
TRBJ2-7 | TRBV6-2/TRBV6-3 | NA | TRBD1 | CASSYDDQGAYEQYF | TGTGCCAGCAGTTACGACGATCAGGGGGCGTACGAGCAGTACTTC
TRBJ1-1 | TRBV4-1 | NA | NA | CASSQWPPGNTEAFF | TGCGCCAGCAGCCAATGGCCGCCAGGGAACACTGAAGCTTTCTTT
TRBJ2-3 | TRBV27 | once | NA | CASSSEDGTDTQYF | TGTGCCAGCAGTTCGGAGGACGGCACAGATACGCAGTATTTT
TRBJ2-7 | TRBV7-6 | NA | TRBD1 | CASSWDRDSYEQYF | TGTGCCAGCAGCTGGGACAGGGACTCCTACGAGCAGTACTTC
TRBJ2-3 | TRBV7-2 | many | NA | CASSLVGGATDTQYF | TGTGCCAGCAGCTTAGTAGGGGGGGCCACAGATACGCAGTATTTT
TRBJ1-2 | TRBV7-8 | NA | TRBD1 | CASSPTGQAHLYGYTF | TGTGCCAGCAGCCCAACTGGACAGGCCCACCTCTATGGCTACACCTTC